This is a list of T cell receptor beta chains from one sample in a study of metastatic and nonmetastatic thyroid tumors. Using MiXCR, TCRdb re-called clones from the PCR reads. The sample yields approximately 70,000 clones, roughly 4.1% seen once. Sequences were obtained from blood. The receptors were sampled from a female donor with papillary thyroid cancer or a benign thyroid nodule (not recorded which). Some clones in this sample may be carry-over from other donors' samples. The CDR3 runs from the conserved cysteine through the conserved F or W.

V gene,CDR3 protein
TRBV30,CAWSVSQGQALHF
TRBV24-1,CGTSDRAGTAFHNEQFF
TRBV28,CASSLPTGGPDTQYF
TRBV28,CASSSPSGSTRNTEAFF
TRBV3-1,CASSQLAGREQYF
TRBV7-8,CASSLAAGHNQPQHF
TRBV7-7,CASSLRGTEFTDTQYF
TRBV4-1,CASNSGANSGCTQYF
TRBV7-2,CASSLGRSGEAFF
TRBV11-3,CASSPGRGAGANVLTF
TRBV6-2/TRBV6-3,CASSYRGGCTEAFF
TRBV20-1,CSARVQGGTRSAGANVLTF
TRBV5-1,CASSLQGRTDTQYF
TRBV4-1,CASSQVPGQGLSYEQYF
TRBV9,CASGPNSDGGDEQFF
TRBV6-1,CASSASRVRSNQPQHF
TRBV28,CASSLLGSNQPQHF
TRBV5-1,CASSLRDSGEEQYF
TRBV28,CASRTTGVTDTYTQYF
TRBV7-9,CARSFDSREQYF
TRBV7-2,CASSPRAYGEQYF
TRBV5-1,CASSLVPRDPSYEQYF
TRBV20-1,CSASGFSSYEQYF
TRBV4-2,CASSQSVFEHNEQFF
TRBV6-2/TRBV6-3,CASMNLAWAHAGGTDTQYF
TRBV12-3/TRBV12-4,CASIRLTSGKGDTQYF
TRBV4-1,CASSQEGGGSYNEQFF
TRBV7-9,CASSWDRGTGELFF
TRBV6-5,CANSHSTLGNTIYF
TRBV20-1,CSASATANQPQHF
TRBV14,CASSQVSADEQYF
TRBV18,CASSPAIRLDQETQYF
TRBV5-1,CASSPGDRSSYNEQFF
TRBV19,CASRPRGALPYNEQFF
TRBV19,CASSTGTGTYEQYF
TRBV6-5,CASSYGNGQSYNSPLHF
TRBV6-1,CASSTQGLQQFF
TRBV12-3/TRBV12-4,CASRLTGVSNGQYF
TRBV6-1,CASSPDTQYF
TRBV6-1,CASSSPGTGGRTDTQYF
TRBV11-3,CASSLGNIQYF
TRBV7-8,CASSLGGRGNSPLHF
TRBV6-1,CASRRTGEGYTF
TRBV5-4,CASRPGQLDGYTF
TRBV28,CASRLTGPLHNKQFF
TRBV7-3,CASSLQASGEGEQFF
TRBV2,CASISPHFNEKLFF
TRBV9,CASSAGTSGSVDEQFF
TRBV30,CAWSPLAGESNEQFF
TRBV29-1,CSVTLGGKRGNTEAFF
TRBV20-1,CSAPNELAGVRETQYF
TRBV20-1,CSAWQAGVDTDTQYF
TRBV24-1,CATSETRASRFSEQFF
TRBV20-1,CSVTGTVNEKLFF
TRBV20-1,CSARDRLAGIHEQFF
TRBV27,CASRRVYRGSPLHF
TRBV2,CASSDTHLGTNYYGYTF